What follows is one TCR beta chain and its context. Antigen unknown. The data were taken from a study of shared clonotypes between healthy human individuals. Findings and limits, study-wide: Approximately 5.3% was the fraction of naive CD4 clonotypes found shared across several donors.

The donors, healthy adults who were HIV-negative, had experienced no recent acute infections or vaccinations. The CDR3 runs to 15 residues. CDR1 and CDR2 (germline): MNHEY, SVGAGI. The V and J ends lost 6 bases and 3 bases, in that order; junction bases with no gene match: 10. The table came from immunoSEQ multiplex PCR; TCRdb's copy has only in-frame clones and leaves some out. The data show under 200,000 clones, with over 85% seen just once and around 0.072% held by the top ten. The J gene is TRBJ2-7, the V gene TRBV6-5, with 8 bases matching TRBD2. The sequenced material came from naive CD4+ T cells sorted from blood. The subset: CD45RA+ positively selected. This clonotype was sampled from a woman in her 30s in good health. CDR3 sequence reads: CASSPTSGPIYEQYF. The CDR3 DNA follows: TGTGCCAGCAGCCCAACTAGCGGTCCTATCTACGAGCAGTACTTC.